This TCR beta chain was identified in a study of response to subunit inactivated influenza vaccine. General observations from the study: There was a suggestion from the authors that each seasonal influenza vaccination recruits few new T cells.

This clonotype showed up just a few times. The antigen is unknown. The ends were cut back, 7 bases at V and 0 bases at J, with 25 bases in the middle. The CDR3 has 20 residues. TCRdb analysed the RT-PCR reads with MiXCR anew, one entry per CDR3 protein. The sample has about 700,000 distinct CDR3 sequences; approximately 13% are singletons. Material: PBMCs from blood, obtained 14 days before vaccination. The chain employs TRBV23-1 and TRBJ1-6; D is unresolved. Being an ORF, TRBV23-1 has a function that is uncertain. The clonotype was recovered from a man aged 45-65 years who received an inactivated influenza vaccine. As DNA, the CDR3 is TGCGCCAGCACCCCCCGACCCCCGAGGAGGGAGAGCTCCTATAATTCACCCCTCCACTTT. Its translation: CASTPRPPRRESSYNSPLHF.